The next 25 T cell receptor beta chains were all read from a single sample in a study of blood T cell repertoires in COVID-19. Using immunoSEQ multiplex PCR, the repertoire was profiled, and TCRdb retains in-frame clones only, with some absent. The sample carries 55,000 to 75,000 clones, roughly 81% recorded once. Source material: peripheral blood. These receptors all come from an elderly man with acute or convalescent COVID-19.

Note on this clone: The sample carries other DNA sequences with the same CDR3. The J gene is TRBJ2-5, the V gene TRBV5-1; TRBD2 agrees at 14 bases. Trimming removed 4 bases from V and 4 bases from J; junction bases left unmatched: 3. The CDR3 loop spans 15 amino acids. In germline, CDR1 is SGHRS, CDR2 YFSETQ. DNA of the CDR3: TGCGCCAGCAGCCCGGGACTAGCGGGAGCAGAGACCCAGTACTTC. The encoded protein is CASSPGLAGAETQYF. The whole variable domain, remainder taken from reference TRBV5-1 and TRBJ2-5, is KAGVTQTPRYLIKTRGQQVTLSCSPISGHRSVSWYQQTPGQGLQFLFEYFSETQRNKGNFPGRFSGRQFSNSRSEMNVSTLELGDSALYLCASSPGLAGAETQYFGPGTRLLVL.

This sequence joins TRBV10-3 and TRBJ2-3; D is perhaps TRBD1 (6 bases). CDR3 length: 16 residues. CDR1 ENHRY and CDR2 SYGVKD come from the germline V gene. Trimming left V 2 bases short and J 2 bases short, with 14 bases between. Written as DNA, the CDR3 is TGTGCCATCAGTGAGCCGGACAGTGAAAACACAGATACGCAGTATTTT. Protein: CAISEPDSENTDTQYF.

The chain carries TRBV7-9 and TRBJ1-4; 9 bases are a match to TRBD1. This CDR3 is built from 16 residues. V was pared by 1 base and J by 3 bases, with 3 bases of the junction left unmatched. The germline V gene encodes CDR1 SEHNR and CDR2 FQNEAQ (reference sequence). CDR3 loop: CASSLGDRDPNEKLFF. The CDR3 coding sequence is TGTGCCAGCAGCTTAGGGGACAGGGATCCTAATGAAAAACTGTTTTTT. Together with reference TRBV7-9 and TRBJ1-4, the CDR3 gives the full variable domain: DTGVSQNPRHKITKRGQNVTFRCDPISEHNRLYWYRQTLGQGPEFLTYFQNEAQLEKSRLLSDRFSAERPKGSFSTLEIQRTEQGDSAMYLCASSLGDRDPNEKLFFGSGTQLSVL.

This clone was seen just once. This chain connects TRBV5-5 to TRBJ2-5; a weak D match, TRBD2 (7 bases). Trimming took 2 bases from V and 3 from J, leaving 8 bases between them. Germline V gene lookup returns CDR1 SGHKS and CDR2 YYEKEE (reference sequence). There are 13 residues in the CDR3. The CDR3 loop is CASSLGGEETQYF. The CDR3 coding sequence is TGTGCCAGCAGCTTAGGGGGGGAAGAGACCCAGTACTTC.

The chain combines TRBV7-3 with TRBJ1-6, with a tentative D call TRBD1 (6 bases). The germline CDR1 and CDR2 sequences are SGHTA and FQGTGA. The CDR3 covers 15 residues. Between the trimmed V and J ends, which lost 2 bases and 10 bases, there was a span of 15 bases. CDR3: CASSLAGGLGSPLHF. CDR3 in DNA: TGTGCCAGCAGCTTAGCCGGGGGGCTAGGGTCACCCCTCCACTTT.

The V and J genes are TRBV5-4 and TRBJ2-4, with 7 bases fitting TRBD1. The CDR3 covers 13 residues. Losses at the gene ends were 4 bases for V and 4 bases for J; bases not matched to a gene: 2. The germline V gene encodes CDR1 SGHNT and CDR2 YYREEE (reference sequence). The CDR3 spells CASSGTEKNIQYF. In nucleotides, the CDR3 is TGTGCCAGCAGCGGGACAGAAAAAAACATTCAGTACTTC.

This clone occurred once. The chain joins TRBV7-2 to TRBJ1-3, with no clear D. The CDR3 contains 13 residues. Between the trimmed V and J ends, which lost 5 bases and 2 bases, there was a span of 7 bases. Germline-derived CDR1 and CDR2 are SGHTA and FQGNSA. Written as DNA, the CDR3 is TGTGCCAGCAGCCCCTTAACTGGAAACACCATATATTTT. Translating gives CASSPLTGNTIYF. The whole variable domain, filled in from reference TRBV7-2 and TRBJ1-3, reads GAGVSQSPSNKVTEKGKDVELRCDPISGHTALYWYRQSLGQGLEFLIYFQGNSAPDKSGLPSDRFSAERTGGSVSTLTIQRTQQEDSAVYLCASSPLTGNTIYFGEGSWLTVV.

The rearrangement joins TRBV4-2 to TRBJ1-2; 8 bases agree with TRBD1. V dropped 0 bases and J dropped 0; count of bases not matched to a gene: 3. This CDR3 region has 16 residues. The V gene's germline CDR1 is LGHNA and CDR2 YNFKEQ. Here the CDR3 reads CASSQDLTGANYGYTF. CDR3 bases: TGTGCCAGCAGCCAAGATCTGACAGGGGCTAACTATGGCTACACCTTC.

The rearrangement joins TRBV6-2 or TRBV6-3 to TRBJ2-3, with D perhaps matching TRBD2 (5 bases). The V gene's germline CDR1 is MNHEY and CDR2 SVGEGT. With 5 bases removed from V and 8 bases from J, the gap between germline ends came to 11 bases. The CDR3 length is 12 residues. The CDR3 region is CASSPTLATQYF. The CDR3 nucleotides are TGTGCCAGCAGTCCAACCCTAGCTACGCAGTATTTT.

The V gene is TRBV7-3, the J gene TRBJ1-2, with TRBD1 as a possible D gene (5 bases). The CDR3 totals 14 residues. CDR1 is SGHTA and CDR2 is FQGTGA in the germline V gene. V shed 1 base and J shed 3 bases, with 9 bases lying between them. CDR3 in amino acids: CASSLMGGDYGYTF. The CDR3 DNA reads as TGTGCCAGCAGCTTAATGGGGGGTGACTATGGCTACACCTTC.

Only one count was recorded for this clone. The gene calls are TRBV28 and TRBJ2-7; 8 nucleotides agree with TRBD1. V gave up 7 bases and J gave up 5 bases; unmatched junction bases: 7. The germline gives CDR1 MDHEN, CDR2 SYDVKM. This CDR3 is built from 13 residues. In DNA form, the CDR3 reads TGTGCCAGCAAGAACAGGGGGGTCAACGAGCAGTACTTC. Residues: CASKNRGVNEQYF.

The chain joins TRBV2 to TRBJ1-1; 8 nucleotides align to TRBD1. This CDR3 contains 13 residues. Germline trimming cut 1 base from V and 12 bases from J; bases unmatched to any gene: 7. Germline CDR1 and CDR2: SNHLY and FYNNEI. CDR3 amino acids: CASSEGLDRETFF. In DNA, the CDR3 is TGTGCCAGCAGTGAAGGGTTGGACAGGGAAACTTTCTTT.

CDR3 residues: CASSFLAAQGADTQYF. In DNA, the CDR3 is TGCGCCAGCAGCTTCCTCGCAGCACAAGGGGCAGATACGCAGTATTTT. This rearrangement joins TRBV5-1 to TRBJ2-3; D possibly corresponds to TRBD1 (5 bases). With 2 bases removed from V and 4 bases from J, the gap between germline ends came to 17 bases. From germline, CDR1 is SGHRS and CDR2 YFSETQ. The CDR3 totals 16 residues.

As concerns this clone: This same CDR3 is encoded by further DNA sequences in the sample. The chain links TRBV5-4 to TRBJ1-2, with a tentative D call TRBD1 (5 bases). Germline lookup yields CDR1 SGHNT and CDR2 YYREEE (reference sequence). The CDR3 is 13 residues long. Trimming took off 2 bases at V and 5 bases at J, with 10 bases between the two ends. The CDR3 DNA sequence: TGTGCCAGCAGCTTAAGGGGTAATTATGGCTACACCTTC. Translating it yields CASSLRGNYGYTF.

V and J are TRBV5-4 and TRBJ2-1, with 9 bases that match TRBD1. J gave up 3 bases and V 4 bases, and 5 bases lay outside the gene matches. In germline, CDR1 is SGHNT, CDR2 YYREEE (reference sequence). The CDR3 sequence is 15 residues long. CDR3 protein: CASSRTGGFYNEQFF. The CDR3 DNA reads as TGTGCCAGCAGCAGAACAGGGGGCTTCTACAATGAGCAGTTCTTC.

V gene TRBV6-5 combines with J gene TRBJ1-2; 9 bases align to TRBD1. J was trimmed by 7 bases and V by 8 bases; bases with no gene match: 14. The germline CDR1 and CDR2 sequences are MNHEY and SVGAGI. The CDR3 sequence is 15 residues long. The CDR3 sequence: CASQVSSQGAAGYTF. CDR3 nucleotide sequence: TGTGCCAGCCAGGTGTCATCACAGGGGGCTGCTGGCTACACCTTC.

This clone was seen a single time. This chain uses TRBV18 with TRBJ2-7; 8 positions match TRBD1. Per the germline V gene, CDR1 is KGHSH and CDR2 is LQKENI. This CDR3 is built from 15 residues. V gave up 4 bases and J gave up 2 bases; unmatched junction bases: 7. The CDR3 coding sequence is TGTGCCAGCTCACTCCGACAGGGGACACCCTACGAGCAGTACTTC. Amino acids: CASSLRQGTPYEQYF.

This clone was seen a handful of times. This chain connects TRBV10-2 to TRBJ1-5; possibly TRBD1 for D (5 bases). Trimming removed 3 bases at V and 7 bases at J, with 10 bases between. In germline, CDR1 is WSHSY, CDR2 SAAADI. This CDR3 contains 13 residues. CDR3 sequence (DNA): TGCGCCAGCAGTGAAGGGCGGGGGCAGCCCCAGCATTTT. Protein: CASSEGRGQPQHF.

The rearrangement uses TRBV3-1 (or the pseudogene TRBV3-2) and TRBJ1-2; 7 bases match TRBD1. Germline trimming cut 4 bases from V and 2 bases from J; bases unmatched to any gene: 4. CDR1 and CDR2 from the germline V gene are LGHDT and YNNKEL (reference sequence). The CDR3 sequence is 14 residues long. Here the CDR3 DNA reads TGTGCCAGCAGCCCGACAGGGACCAACTATGGCTACACCTTC. This gives the protein CASSPTGTNYGYTF.

The CDR3 sequence: CASSIQGEGTQYF. The DNA for the CDR3 is TGTGCCAGTAGTATACAGGGGGAAGGTACGCAGTATTTT. The rearrangement links TRBV19 to TRBJ2-3, with 7 bases lining up with TRBD1. Germline assignment: CDR1 LNHDA and CDR2 SQIVND (reference sequence). This CDR3 is built from 13 residues. V lost 2 bases, J lost 8 bases, and 4 bases stayed unmatched.

The V and J genes are TRBV7-9 and TRBJ2-7, with 14 positions matching TRBD2. With V trimmed by 5 bases and J by 6 bases, 18 bases remained unmatched. This CDR3 comprises 19 residues. Germline V gives CDR1 SEHNR, CDR2 FQNEAQ (reference sequence). For the CDR3, the DNA is TGTGCCAGCAGCGAGAACTCGGGACTAGCGGGGGCTCCGGGGAGCGAGCAGTACTTC. Translated: CASSENSGLAGAPGSEQYF.

This chain uses TRBV6-2 or TRBV6-3 with TRBJ2-1; 8 positions match TRBD1. The germline gives CDR1 MNHEY, CDR2 SVGEGT. The J segment lost 4 bases and the V segment lost 6 bases, leaving 11 bases of the junction unmatched. This CDR3 comprises 16 residues. CDR3 residues: CASSLTGTGGYNEQFF. As DNA, the CDR3 is TGTGCCAGCAGCCTTACCGGGACAGGTGGTTACAATGAGCAGTTCTTC.

The chain is built from TRBV12-3 or TRBV12-4 and TRBJ2-1, with 8 bases lining up with TRBD1. The CDR3 runs to 12 residues. V shed 6 bases, J shed 8 bases, and the junction held 3 bases outside the gene matches. CDR3: CASSRGLDEQFF. The CDR3 bases are TGTGCCAGCAGCAGGGGGCTCGATGAGCAGTTCTTC.

This clone appeared a few times. The chain recombines TRBV7-2 with TRBJ2-1; 13 positions match TRBD2. The V segment lost 3 bases and the J segment 10 bases; nucleotides outside the gene matches: 6. The CDR3 length is 15 residues. Per the germline V gene, CDR1 is SGHTA and CDR2 is FQGNSA. CDR3 in DNA: TGTGCCAGCAGCTTTTTGGGACTAGCGGGGCCCGAGCAGTTCTTC. Its protein is CASSFLGLAGPEQFF.

The chain uses TRBV24-1 and TRBJ2-5; maybe TRBD2 (5 bases). Trimming shortened V by 3 bases and J by 5 bases, and 15 bases separated the two germline ends. The CDR3 length is 15 residues. Per germline, CDR1 KGHDR and CDR2 SFDVKD. This CDR3 reads CATSDPGIRKETQYF. CDR3 sequence (DNA): TGTGCCACCAGTGATCCGGGAATAAGGAAGGAGACCCAGTACTTC.